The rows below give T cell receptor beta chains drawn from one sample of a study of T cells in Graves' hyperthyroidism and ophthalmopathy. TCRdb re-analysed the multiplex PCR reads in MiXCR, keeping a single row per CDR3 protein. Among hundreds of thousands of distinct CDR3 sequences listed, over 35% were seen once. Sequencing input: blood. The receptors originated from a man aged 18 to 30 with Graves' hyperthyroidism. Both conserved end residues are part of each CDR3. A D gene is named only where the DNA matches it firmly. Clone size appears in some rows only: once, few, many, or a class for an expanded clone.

CDR3nt: TGCAGCGTTGAGGAGGGTCTGGGCGAGCAGTACTTC
CDR3aa: CSVEEGLGEQYF
j_gene: TRBJ2-7
d_gene: .
v_gene: TRBV29-1
abundance: many

CDR3nt: TGTGCCAGCAGCGTAGCTGGGGGACTAGCGGGAGAAGAGACCCAGTACTTC
CDR3aa: CASSVAGGLAGEETQYF
j_gene: TRBJ2-5
d_gene: TRBD2
v_gene: TRBV9
abundance: few

CDR3nt: TGCAGTGCCAACAGGGGCGGCGGTGCTAATGAAAAACTGTTTTTT
CDR3aa: CSANRGGGANEKLFF
j_gene: TRBJ1-4
d_gene: TRBD1
v_gene: TRBV20-1
abundance: many

CDR3nt: TGTGCCAGCAGCTTCCAGTTGAACACTGAAGCTTTCTTT
CDR3aa: CASSFQLNTEAFF
j_gene: TRBJ1-1
d_gene: .
v_gene: TRBV5-8
abundance: many

CDR3nt: TGCAGTGCTAGAGTTTTAGGGGAGAGTGACACTGAAGCTTTCTTT
CDR3aa: CSARVLGESDTEAFF
j_gene: TRBJ1-1
d_gene: .
v_gene: TRBV20-1
abundance: many

CDR3nt: TGTGCCAGCAGTTACGCCAATGAACAGGGGATGGGGACCTCCACCTTC
CDR3aa: CASSYANEQGMGTSTF
j_gene: TRBJ1-2
d_gene: TRBD1
v_gene: TRBV6-5
abundance: .

CDR3nt: TGTGCCAGCAGCTTAGGTCTAGCGGGGACCACCGGGGAGCTGTTTTTT
CDR3aa: CASSLGLAGTTGELFF
j_gene: TRBJ2-2
d_gene: TRBD2
v_gene: TRBV7-2
abundance: .

CDR3nt: TGTGCCAGCAGTTTAACAGCGGGAGGGAAAGAGACCCAGTACTTC
CDR3aa: CASSLTAGGKETQYF
j_gene: TRBJ2-5
d_gene: TRBD2
v_gene: TRBV12-3/TRBV12-4
abundance: .

CDR3nt: TGTGCCACCAGCAGCTTGGGGGCGGGGGCCCTCTTCTCCTACGAGCAGTACTTC
CDR3aa: CATSSLGAGALFSYEQYF
j_gene: TRBJ2-7
d_gene: .
v_gene: TRBV15
abundance: .

CDR3nt: TGTGCCAGCAGCCTTACAGCGGGGGGCGACACCTTC
CDR3aa: CASSLTAGGDTF
j_gene: TRBJ1-2
d_gene: .
v_gene: TRBV14
abundance: .

CDR3nt: TGCGCCAGCAGCTTGGGCGCAGGTGGGAACACTGAAGCTTTCTTT
CDR3aa: CASSLGAGGNTEAFF
j_gene: TRBJ1-1
d_gene: .
v_gene: TRBV5-1
abundance: many

CDR3nt: TGTGCCAGCAGCCTACAGGCCACCGGGACTGAAGCTTTCTTT
CDR3aa: CASSLQATGTEAFF
j_gene: TRBJ1-1
d_gene: .
v_gene: TRBV7-9
abundance: .

CDR3nt: TGTGCCAGCAGCCAAGTTGCAAGTAGAGAGACCCAGTACTTC
CDR3aa: CASSQVASRETQYF
j_gene: TRBJ2-5
d_gene: .
v_gene: TRBV14
abundance: .

CDR3nt: TGTGCCTGGAGTGTACTGGTGAACACTGAAGCTTTCTTT
CDR3aa: CAWSVLVNTEAFF
j_gene: TRBJ1-1
d_gene: .
v_gene: TRBV10-3
abundance: .

CDR3nt: TGTGCCTCCCCGGGGCAGGGACAAGACGAGCAGTACTTC
CDR3aa: CASPGQGQDEQYF
j_gene: TRBJ2-7
d_gene: .
v_gene: TRBV6-5
abundance: .

CDR3nt: TGTGCCAGCAGCTTGTGGGGCCACCGCTCCTACGAGCAGTACTTC
CDR3aa: CASSLWGHRSYEQYF
j_gene: TRBJ2-7
d_gene: .
v_gene: TRBV5-6
abundance: .

CDR3nt: TGCGCCAGCAGCGATAAGTATGGGGGACTCGGCGAAGCTTTCTTT
CDR3aa: CASSDKYGGLGEAFF
j_gene: TRBJ1-1
d_gene: .
v_gene: TRBV5-1
abundance: few

CDR3nt: TGCAGTGCTAGGGGGGAAACCTATAATTCACCCCTCCACTTT
CDR3aa: CSARGETYNSPLHF
j_gene: TRBJ1-6
d_gene: .
v_gene: TRBV20-1
abundance: many

CDR3nt: TGTGCTAGCAGCTCCGACGACACGGGCGGGGAGCTGTACTTC
CDR3aa: CASSSDDTGGELYF
j_gene: TRBJ2-7
d_gene: .
v_gene: TRBV7-7
abundance: once

CDR3nt: TGTGCCAGCAGACACAGGAACGCGGAGACCCAGTACTTC
CDR3aa: CASRHRNAETQYF
j_gene: TRBJ2-5
d_gene: .
v_gene: TRBV12-3/TRBV12-4
abundance: .

CDR3nt: TGCAGTGCCGAGGGTGGTGGGGCGAGGTATGGCTACACCTTC
CDR3aa: CSAEGGGARYGYTF
j_gene: TRBJ1-2
d_gene: .
v_gene: TRBV20-1
abundance: .

CDR3nt: TGTGCCATCAGGGGACAGGAGTACTTC
CDR3aa: CAIRGQEYF
j_gene: TRBJ2-7
d_gene: TRBD1
v_gene: TRBV10-3
abundance: .

CDR3nt: TGTGCCACCAGCAGAGTGAGTGCCGGAACATACGAGCAGTACTTC
CDR3aa: CATSRVSAGTYEQYF
j_gene: TRBJ2-7
d_gene: .
v_gene: TRBV15
abundance: .

CDR3nt: TGTGCCAGCAGCGTCCGGGGCCGGGGGGAGCAGTACTTC
CDR3aa: CASSVRGRGEQYF
j_gene: TRBJ2-7
d_gene: .
v_gene: TRBV7-2
abundance: few

CDR3nt: TGCAGCGTTGGGCTTGGGACTATCGGAGAGACCCAGTACTTC
CDR3aa: CSVGLGTIGETQYF
j_gene: TRBJ2-5
d_gene: TRBD2
v_gene: TRBV29-1
abundance: many

CDR3nt: TGCGCCAGCAGCCCGACCTCGACAGTTTCTCTCAGCTCCTACGAGCAGTACTTC
CDR3aa: CASSPTSTVSLSSYEQYF
j_gene: TRBJ2-7
d_gene: .
v_gene: TRBV5-1
abundance: .

CDR3nt: TGTGCCAGCCAGGCGGACACCGGGGAGCTGTTTTTT
CDR3aa: CASQADTGELFF
j_gene: TRBJ2-2
d_gene: .
v_gene: TRBV12-3/TRBV12-4
abundance: .

CDR3nt: TGTGCCAGCAGCTCGGACCCCAGTAGCGGGACGTTCACCGGGGAGCTGTTTTTT
CDR3aa: CASSSDPSSGTFTGELFF
j_gene: TRBJ2-2
d_gene: TRBD2
v_gene: TRBV11-2
abundance: once

CDR3nt: TGTGCCACCAGCAGAGATCGGGAGGGGTGGGAGACCCAGTACTTC
CDR3aa: CATSRDREGWETQYF
j_gene: TRBJ2-5
d_gene: TRBD2
v_gene: TRBV15
abundance: many

CDR3nt: TGTGCCAGCAGTTATGAGGTTCCCTACGAGCAGTACTTC
CDR3aa: CASSYEVPYEQYF
j_gene: TRBJ2-7
d_gene: .
v_gene: TRBV28
abundance: .

CDR3nt: TGCAGCGTACACTTCCAGGGGAGGTCTGGGGCCAACGTCCTGACTTTC
CDR3aa: CSVHFQGRSGANVLTF
j_gene: TRBJ2-6
d_gene: .
v_gene: TRBV29-1
abundance: many

CDR3nt: TGCGCCAGCAGCCAAGCTCTGGACAGGAGAGCCTACGAGCAGTACTTC
CDR3aa: CASSQALDRRAYEQYF
j_gene: TRBJ2-7
d_gene: TRBD1
v_gene: TRBV4-1
abundance: few

CDR3nt: TGTGCCAGCAGCCCCCACGGACAGGGTAAAAACGAGCAGTACTTC
CDR3aa: CASSPHGQGKNEQYF
j_gene: TRBJ2-7
d_gene: TRBD1
v_gene: TRBV9
abundance: .